Below, 25 T cell receptor beta chains from the same sample are listed, as sequenced in a study of cytomegalovirus exposure and HLA in healthy donors. PCR was performed using 60 Vbeta and 13 Jbeta primers. Here immunoSEQ multiplex PCR was the method, and the copy in TCRdb shows in-frame clones only, minus some. The sample yields some 130,000 clones, approximately 74% seen once. The sequenced sample was PBMCs. The receptors were gathered from a male donor in good health and CMV-seronegative.

This clone was detected only a few times. V is TRBV27 and J is TRBJ2-7; 8 nucleotides align to TRBD1. The CDR3 is 15 amino acids. Germline-derived CDR1 and CDR2 are MNHEY and SMNVEV (reference sequence). The trim removed 0 bases at V and 6 bases at J, leaving 7 bases unmatched. The CDR3 DNA follows: TGTGCCAGCAGTTTATCCCGGACAGGGCGTCTCGAGCAGTACTTC. Residues: CASSLSRTGRLEQYF.

The chain is built from TRBV7-8 and TRBJ2-5; TRBD2 matches 9 bases. The CDR3 totals 17 residues. V was clipped by 0 bases and J by 5 bases; unmatched bases: 10. The germline gives CDR1 SGHVS, CDR2 FQNEAQ. The CDR3: CASSLALSMREGETQYF. The DNA of the CDR3 is TGTGCCAGCAGCTTAGCCCTTAGCATGCGGGAGGGGGAGACCCAGTACTTC.

The chain couples TRBV18 to TRBJ2-7, with D unresolved. In germline, CDR1 is KGHSH, CDR2 LQKENI. The CDR3 runs 11 residues. Trimming took 3 bases from V and 4 from J, leaving 4 bases between them. The CDR3 DNA is TGTGCCAGCTCACCCCATTACGAGCAGTACTTC. Protein product: CASSPHYEQYF.

This chain links TRBV18 with TRBJ2-7; a weak D match, TRBD1 (6 bases). V was trimmed by 4 bases and J by 3 bases, leaving 10 bases between them. Per germline, CDR1 KGHSH and CDR2 LQKENI. This CDR3 is 13 amino acids long. The CDR3 nucleotides are TGTGCCAGCTCACGGGACACTGGCTACGAGCAGTACTTC. It specifies CASSRDTGYEQYF.

This chain uses TRBV27 with TRBJ1-2; 7 nucleotides agree with TRBD1. V lost 5 bases, J lost 6 bases, and 6 bases stayed unmatched. Per germline, CDR1 MNHEY and CDR2 SMNVEV (reference sequence). This CDR3 comprises 13 residues. This chain's CDR3 is CASSPTGLDGYTF. The CDR3 region has the DNA TGTGCCAGCAGTCCGACAGGGTTAGATGGCTACACCTTC.

This chain connects TRBV6-1 to TRBJ1-2, with 7 positions matching TRBD1. V trimming: 6 bases; J trimming: 2 bases; junction bases outside the gene matches: 6. The CDR3 is made up of 14 amino acids. Looked up from germline, CDR1 is MNHNS and CDR2 is SASEGT. The CDR3 nucleotides are TGTGCCAGCAGCGAACAGGGGCCAAACTATGGCTACACCTTC. This gives the protein CASSEQGPNYGYTF.

V and J are TRBV10-1 and TRBJ1-5; weak D call: TRBD1 (5 bases). V was shortened by 2 bases and J by 6 bases, with 17 bases between the two germline ends. The CDR3 runs 16 residues. The germline V gene encodes CDR1 WNHNN and CDR2 SYGVQD (reference sequence). The CDR3 reads CASSEPRQGNGQPQHF. The DNA for the CDR3 is TGCGCCAGCAGTGAGCCGCGGCAGGGCAACGGTCAGCCCCAGCATTTT.

The V and J genes are TRBV2 and TRBJ2-5; D is possibly TRBD2 (6 bases). The V end was cut by 7 bases, the J end by 5 bases, with 20 bases between. CDR1 SNHLY and CDR2 FYNNEI come from the germline V gene. This CDR3 has 15 residues. This chain's CDR3 is CASKGLALVRETQYF. Written as DNA, the CDR3 is TGTGCCAGCAAAGGGCTAGCGCTCGTGAGGGAGACCCAGTACTTC.

This clone was observed once. The chain is built from TRBV5-1 and TRBJ2-2; 8 nucleotides line up with TRBD1. Germline loops: CDR1 SGHRS, CDR2 YFSETQ. V lost 3 bases and J lost 6; bases outside the gene matches: 4. The CDR3 spans 14 residues. The CDR3: CASSWTGIAGELFF. The CDR3 DNA sequence: TGCGCCAGCAGCTGGACAGGGATTGCCGGGGAGCTGTTTTTT.

In the case of this clone: Mismatch with germline at one junction end may stem from a read error. V usage is TRBV7-7 and J usage is TRBJ2-5, with 7 bases that match TRBD1. Germline lookup yields CDR1 SSHAT and CDR2 FNYEAQ (reference sequence). The CDR3 is 15 residues long. The CDR3 DNA reads TGTGCTAGCAGCCGAAACAGGGGTTCAAGAGAGACCCAGTACTTC. It is translated as CASSRNRGSRETQYF.

The chain combines TRBV4-1 with TRBJ2-2; perhaps TRBD2 as D (5 bases). V gave up 1 base and J gave up 0 bases, with 18 bases separating them. The CDR3 is made up of 19 amino acids. In germline, CDR1 is MGHRA, CDR2 YSYEKL. The CDR3 loop reads CASSQVASGSAANTGELFF. CDR3 coding DNA: TGCGCCAGCAGCCAAGTGGCCAGCGGTTCTGCCGCGAACACCGGGGAGCTGTTTTTT.

The chain links TRBV2 to TRBJ2-6; tentatively, D is TRBD2 (6 bases). There are 15 residues in the CDR3. In germline, CDR1 is SNHLY, CDR2 FYNNEI. V gave up 6 bases and J gave up 2 bases, with 11 bases separating them. The CDR3 loop is CASRGSSAGANVLTF. The CDR3 coding sequence is TGTGCCAGCAGGGGCTCTAGCGCTGGGGCCAACGTCCTGACTTTC. Complete variable domain (other parts from reference TRBV2 and TRBJ2-6): EPEVTQTPSHQVTQMGQEVILRCVPISNHLYFYWYRQILGQKVEFLVSFYNNEISEKSEIFDDQFSVERPDGSNFTLKIRSTKLEDSAMYFCASRGSSAGANVLTFGAGSRLTVL.

The chain employs TRBV6-1 and TRBJ1-6; 9 bases are a match to TRBD1. The CDR3 is 14 amino acids. The V gene end was trimmed by 5 bases and the J gene end by 6 bases; junction bases not matched to a gene: 2. Germline V CDR1 and CDR2: MNHNS, SASEGT. For the CDR3, the DNA is TGTGCCAGCAGTAAGGGACAGGGTAATTCACCCCTCCACTTT. Its translation: CASSKGQGNSPLHF.

V usage is TRBV6-6 and J usage is TRBJ2-1, with 7 bases lining up with TRBD1. CDR3 size: 15 residues. V was clipped by 2 bases and J by 3 bases; unmatched bases: 4. Germline CDR1 MNHNY, CDR2 SVGAGI (reference sequence). CDR3 amino acids: CASSYRQGVYNEQFF. For the CDR3, the DNA is TGTGCCAGCAGTTACCGGCAGGGGGTCTACAATGAGCAGTTCTTC.

V usage is TRBV7-9 and J usage is TRBJ1-2; D unresolved. Looked up from germline, CDR1 is SEHNR and CDR2 is FQNEAQ (reference sequence). V dropped 5 bases and J dropped 4 bases, with 20 bases sitting between them. The CDR3 is 16 amino acids. CDR3 residues: CASSPRHLSIVYGYTF. CDR3 in DNA: TGTGCCAGCAGCCCCCGACACCTTTCTATCGTCTATGGCTACACCTTC.

The V gene is TRBV4-3, the J gene TRBJ1-2; D is possibly TRBD1 (5 bases). Between the trimmed V and J ends, which lost 0 bases and 8 bases, there was a span of 16 bases. CDR1 is LGHNA, CDR2 YSLEER, per germline. The CDR3 contains 15 residues. Here the CDR3 DNA reads TGCGCCAGCAGCCAAGAGGGGCAGGGTATAGGCGGCTACACCTTC. Translated: CASSQEGQGIGGYTF.

The chain is built from TRBV7-2 and TRBJ2-3; 11 bases match TRBD2. The CDR3 spans 17 residues. Germline assignment: CDR1 SGHTA and CDR2 FQGNSA. With V trimmed by 2 bases and J by 6 bases, 10 bases remained unmatched. This CDR3 is CASSLQSGLAGLDTQYF. The CDR3 region has the DNA TGTGCCAGCAGCTTACAGAGCGGACTAGCGGGCCTCGATACGCAGTATTTT.

V is TRBV14 and J is TRBJ1-6, with 7 bases that match TRBD1. The CDR3 runs to 17 residues. Germline trimming cut 4 bases from V and 10 bases from J; bases unmatched to any gene: 16. CDR1 is SGHDN, CDR2 FVKESK, per germline. CDR3 sequence (DNA): TGTGCCAGCAGCCCCCTAGGAGGGGGCGCGAGGTACTCACCCCTCCACTTT. Protein sequence: CASSPLGGGARYSPLHF.

This chain joins TRBV6-5 and TRBJ1-1; 10 bases map to TRBD1. There are 15 residues in the CDR3. Germline V gene lookup returns CDR1 MNHEY and CDR2 SVGAGI. V was pared by 7 bases and J by 5 bases, with 10 bases of the junction left unmatched. The CDR3 DNA follows: TGTGCCAGCACTATCACCTCGGGACAGGGGACTGAAGCTTTCTTT. Translating it yields CASTITSGQGTEAFF.

The rearrangement uses TRBV2 and TRBJ2-5; D gene ambiguous. V was shortened by 6 bases and J by 5 bases, with 7 bases between the two germline ends. Per the germline V gene, CDR1 is SNHLY and CDR2 is FYNNEI. This CDR3 spans 11 amino acids. The CDR3 DNA sequence: TGTGCCAGCAGAGTCGAGGAGACCCAGTACTTC. This gives the protein CASRVEETQYF.

This chain joins TRBV6-1 and TRBJ1-5; 11 bases line up with TRBD1. The CDR3 totals 15 residues. Germline V gene lookup returns CDR1 MNHNS and CDR2 SASEGT. V trimming: 5 bases; J trimming: 5 bases; junction bases outside the gene matches: 5. The CDR3 region is CASSHGQGADQPQHF. For the CDR3, the DNA is TGTGCCAGCAGTCACGGACAGGGGGCCGATCAGCCCCAGCATTTT.

The chain has TRBV2 and TRBJ1-4; possibly TRBD1 for D (5 bases). CDR1 is SNHLY, CDR2 FYNNEI, per germline. The germline V and J ends were trimmed by 7 bases and 0 bases, with 15 bases remaining between them. The CDR3 is 16 amino acids. The CDR3 spells CASTRDRRATNEKLFF. The CDR3 DNA follows: TGTGCCAGCACCCGGGACCGGAGGGCAACTAATGAAAAACTGTTTTTT.

This rearrangement joins TRBV6-1 to TRBJ2-7; 11 bases agree with TRBD1. The CDR3 totals 15 residues. The germline V gene has CDR1 MNHNS and CDR2 SASEGT. V shed 3 bases, J shed 2 bases, and the junction held 3 bases outside the gene matches. The CDR3, as DNA: TGTGCCAGCAGTGAGTGGACAGGGGGCACCTACGAGCAGTACTTC. Its translation: CASSEWTGGTYEQYF.

CDR3 protein: CASSRGVGQGYEQYF. CDR3 coding DNA: TGTGCCAGCAGCCGAGGGGTGGGACAGGGTTACGAGCAGTACTTC. This sequence joins TRBV5-5 and TRBJ2-7; 9 nucleotides agree with TRBD1. The CDR3 length is 15 residues. The junction had 9 bases not matched to a gene; V was cut back by 4 bases and J by 4 bases. Germline CDR1 and CDR2: SGHKS and YYEKEE (reference sequence).

V is TRBV7-3 and J is TRBJ2-2; maybe TRBD2 (5 bases). The CDR3 runs to 13 residues. From germline, CDR1 is SGHTA and CDR2 FQGTGA. V was shortened by 5 bases and J by 6 bases, with 10 bases between the two germline ends. CDR3 bases: TGTGCCAGCAGCCCAGGCGGGTCCGGGGAGCTGTTTTTT. The encoded protein is CASSPGGSGELFF. The complete variable domain, with remaining parts taken from reference TRBV7-3 and TRBJ2-2, reads GAGVSQTPSNKVTEKGKYVELRCDPISGHTALYWYRQSLGQGPEFLIYFQGTGAADDSGLPNDRFFAVRPEGSVSTLKIQRTERGDSAVYLCASSPGGSGELFFGEGSRLTVL.